This T cell receptor (beta chain) was obtained from a study of T-cell reconstitution after alpha-beta-depleted transplantation in children. Germline CDR1 is SGHKS and CDR2 is YYEKEE (reference sequence). Trimming cost V 3 bases and J 0 bases, with 15 bases left between them. The CDR3 spans 17 residues. Library preparation (for TCRbeta) was performed with unique molecular identifiers. TCRdb independently ran MiXCR on the PCR reads; one entry per CDR3 protein. Of roughly 200,000 distinct CDR3 sequences in the sample, less than 8% were seen once. Sequenced here: PBMCs from the stem cell graft donor, sampled from the stem cell graft. This clonotype was obtained from a human donor who donated a stem cell graft to a child with Wiskott-Aldrich syndrome. This chain joins TRBV5-5 and TRBJ2-2, with D tentatively TRBD1 or TRBD2 (5 bases each). The CDR3 DNA reads as TGTGCCAGCAGCTCCCGGGACGGTATTTCGAACACCGGGGAGCTGTTTTTT. Its translation: CASSSRDGISNTGELFF.